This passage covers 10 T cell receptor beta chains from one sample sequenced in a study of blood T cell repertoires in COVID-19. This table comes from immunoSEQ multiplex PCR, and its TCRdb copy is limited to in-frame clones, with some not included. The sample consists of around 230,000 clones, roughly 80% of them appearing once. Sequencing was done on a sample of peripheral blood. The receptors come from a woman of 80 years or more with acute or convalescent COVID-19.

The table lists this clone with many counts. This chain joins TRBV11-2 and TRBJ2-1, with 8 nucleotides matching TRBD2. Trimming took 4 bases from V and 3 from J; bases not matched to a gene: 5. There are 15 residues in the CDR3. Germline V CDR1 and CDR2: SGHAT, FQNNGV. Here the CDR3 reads CASSSERGSYNEQFF. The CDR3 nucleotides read TGTGCCAGCAGCTCAGAGCGGGGGAGCTACAATGAGCAGTTCTTC.

The CDR3 region has the DNA TGTGCCAGCAGCTTGTACAGCACGAACACCGGGGAGCTGTTTTTT. As protein: CASSLYSTNTGELFF. V and J are TRBV5-4 and TRBJ2-2; no reliable D call. The germline V gene has CDR1 SGHNT and CDR2 YYREEE (reference sequence). V dropped 1 base and J dropped 0 bases, with 7 bases sitting between them. CDR3 length: 15 residues. The whole variable domain, filled in from reference TRBV5-4 and TRBJ2-2, reads ETGVTQSPTHLIKTRGQQVTLRCSSQSGHNTVSWYQQALGQGPQFIFQYYREEENGRGNFPPRFSGLQFPNYSSELNVNALELDDSALYLCASSLYSTNTGELFFGEGSRLTVL.

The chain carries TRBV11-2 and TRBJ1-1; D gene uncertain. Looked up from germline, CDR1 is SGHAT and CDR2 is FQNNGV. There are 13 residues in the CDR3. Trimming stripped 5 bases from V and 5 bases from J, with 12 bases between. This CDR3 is CASSTQRGTEAFF. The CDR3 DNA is TGTGCCAGCAGCACCCAACGAGGGACTGAAGCTTTCTTT.

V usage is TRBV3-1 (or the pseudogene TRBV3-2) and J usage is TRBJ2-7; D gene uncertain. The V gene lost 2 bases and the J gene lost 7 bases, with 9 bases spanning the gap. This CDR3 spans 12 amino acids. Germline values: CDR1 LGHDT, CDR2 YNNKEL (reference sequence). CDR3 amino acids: CASSQPTREQYF. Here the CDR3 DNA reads TGTGCCAGCAGCCAACCGACGAGGGAGCAGTACTTC.

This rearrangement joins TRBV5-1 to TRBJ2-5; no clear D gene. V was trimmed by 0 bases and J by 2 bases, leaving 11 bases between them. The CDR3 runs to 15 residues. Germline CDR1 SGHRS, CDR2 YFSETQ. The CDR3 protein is CASSLGANGQETQYF. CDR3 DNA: TGCGCCAGCAGCTTGGGCGCCAACGGGCAAGAGACCCAGTACTTC.

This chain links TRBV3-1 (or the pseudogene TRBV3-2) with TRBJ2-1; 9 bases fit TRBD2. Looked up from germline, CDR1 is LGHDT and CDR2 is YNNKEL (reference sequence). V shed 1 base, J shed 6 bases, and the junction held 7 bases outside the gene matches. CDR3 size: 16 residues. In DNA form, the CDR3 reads TGTGCCAGCAGCCAAGGATGGGGGACTAGCCCCAATGAGCAGTTCTTC. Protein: CASSQGWGTSPNEQFF.

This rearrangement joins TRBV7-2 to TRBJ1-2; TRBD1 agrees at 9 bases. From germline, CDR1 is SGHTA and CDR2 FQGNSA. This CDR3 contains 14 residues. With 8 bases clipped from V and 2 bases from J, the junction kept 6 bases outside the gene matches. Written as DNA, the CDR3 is TGTGCCAGCGAACCGGGACAGGGCAACTATGGCTACACCTTC. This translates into CASEPGQGNYGYTF.

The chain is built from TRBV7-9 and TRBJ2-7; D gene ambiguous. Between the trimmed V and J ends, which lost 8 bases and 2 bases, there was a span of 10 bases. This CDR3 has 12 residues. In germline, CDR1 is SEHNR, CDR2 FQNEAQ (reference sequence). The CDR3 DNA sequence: TGTGCCAGCGCCATCCAAACCTACGAGCAGTACTTC. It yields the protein CASAIQTYEQYF.

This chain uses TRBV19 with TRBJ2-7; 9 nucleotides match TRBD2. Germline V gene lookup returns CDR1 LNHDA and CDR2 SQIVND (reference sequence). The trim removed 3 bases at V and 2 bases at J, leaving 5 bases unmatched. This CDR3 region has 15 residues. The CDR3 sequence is CASSISSGVTYEQYF. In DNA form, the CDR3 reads TGTGCCAGTAGTATTTCTAGCGGGGTAACCTACGAGCAGTACTTC.

The CDR3 protein is CASVGQGNSPLHF. For the CDR3, the DNA is TGTGCCAGCGTGGGACAGGGCAATTCACCCCTCCACTTT. The chain is built from TRBV6-5 and TRBJ1-6; 9 nucleotides agree with TRBD1. CDR1 MNHEY and CDR2 SVGAGI come from the germline V gene. Unmatched junction bases numbered 3, after V lost 8 bases and J lost 7 bases. The CDR3 is 13 residues long.